The rows below give T cell receptor beta chains drawn from one sample of a study of CD8 T cells in Susac syndrome. MiXCR was run by TCRdb on the immunoSEQ multiplex PCR reads, yielding one entry per CDR3 protein. The sample has some 180,000 distinct CDR3 sequences, approximately 93% seen once. The sample comprised CD4+ T cells from PBMCs. These receptors all stem from a human donor in good health. Each CDR3 is given with its conserved first and last residue. D genes are given only for firm matches. The listing skips clone size in some rows; elsewhere it reads once, few, many or a size class.

CDR3 protein	clone size	J gene	V gene	D gene
CASSLAGRGERFF	-	TRBJ2-1	TRBV5-4	-
CASSSRDLLKNEQFF	-	TRBJ2-1	TRBV5-4	-
CASSYGGAGGYTF	-	TRBJ1-2	TRBV5-1	-
CASSLGLPVREQYF	-	TRBJ2-7	TRBV27	-
CASSPVPLSGGITEAFF	once	TRBJ1-1	TRBV18	-
CASSGFDSYEQYF	-	TRBJ2-7	TRBV9	-
CASSADLPTEAFF	-	TRBJ1-1	TRBV6-2/TRBV6-3	-
CASSPIRGFYGYTF	-	TRBJ1-2	TRBV7-8	-
CSAGTGPTEAFF	-	TRBJ1-1	TRBV29-1	TRBD1
CASSSRHTGELFF	-	TRBJ2-2	TRBV5-1	-
CASSQDLEARETQYF	-	TRBJ2-5	TRBV14	-
CASSFMQGSHEQYF	-	TRBJ2-7	TRBV28	-
CSARGQGANGYTF	-	TRBJ1-2	TRBV20-1	TRBD1
CASSQEDRGRTEAFF	-	TRBJ1-1	TRBV4-2	TRBD1
CASSTWLGTSGGIRYEQYF	-	TRBJ2-7	TRBV5-1	TRBD2
CASSRDRVGEQYF	-	TRBJ2-7	TRBV12-3/TRBV12-4	TRBD1
CASSPKIGHRRNTGELFF	-	TRBJ2-2	TRBV14	-
CSASGTAISSGNTIYF	-	TRBJ1-3	TRBV20-1	TRBD1